These 11 T cell receptor beta chains share one sample of origin, sequenced in a study of blood T cells in healthy people across ages. The authors ran a second PCR of about 6 to 11 cycles using a sample-barcoded 5' primer and a J-beta primer mix. From the 5' RACE reads, TCRdb called clonotypes with MiXCR, one entry per CDR3 protein. The table records over 700,000 distinct CDR3 sequences, just under 25% of them present only once. The sample was also linked to a second study, of T cells of mothers and their children.

Sequenced sample: blood. Receptors were obtained from a boy younger than 18 in good health.

This clonotype has more than one count but fewer than ten. The chain joins TRBV5-1 to TRBJ1-3, with D perhaps TRBD1 (5 bases). V was shortened by 0 bases and J by 4 bases, with 14 bases between the two germline ends. The CDR3 spans 16 residues. The germline V gene has CDR1 SGHRS and CDR2 YFSETQ. The CDR3 DNA sequence: TGCGCCAGCAGCTTGGAGGGGCAGGGAATCGGAAACACCATATATTTT. Translated: CASSLEGQGIGNTIYF.

This chain links TRBV27 with TRBJ2-5, with D possibly TRBD2 on 5 matching bases. The V and J ends lost 6 bases and 7 bases respectively, with 12 bases between them. Germline V lookup: CDR1 MNHEY, CDR2 SMNVEV (reference sequence). There are 12 residues in the CDR3. CDR3 sequence (DNA): TGTGCCAGCAGCCCGGACTTCTCGACCCAGTACTTC. Protein sequence: CASSPDFSTQYF.

The rearrangement joins TRBV3-1 to TRBJ2-3; 7 bases are a match to TRBD2. The V and J ends lost 1 base and 6 bases, in that order; junction bases with no gene match: 7. Germline V gene data show CDR1 as LGHDT and CDR2 as YNNKEL (reference sequence). The CDR3 totals 15 residues. The CDR3 DNA follows: TGTGCCAGCAGCCAAGGATTTGGAGCGGGGGATACGCAGTATTTT. Its translation: CASSQGFGAGDTQYF.

This clonotype was picked up a small number of times. V usage is TRBV7-8 and J usage is TRBJ2-5; D may be TRBD2 (5 bases). Germline-derived CDR1 and CDR2 are SGHVS and FQNEAQ. V gave up 1 base and J gave up 4 bases, with 16 bases separating them. This CDR3 spans 16 amino acids. This CDR3 is CASSLDLQAAGETQYF. Written as DNA, the CDR3 is TGTGCCAGCAGCTTAGATCTTCAGGCGGCGGGAGAGACCCAGTACTTC.

The rearrangement uses TRBV11-2 and TRBJ2-5; TRBD2 is a possible D gene (5 bases). Near its end, the DNA agrees better with TRBJ2-1, so the J call may be wrong. Looked up from germline, CDR1 is SGHAT and CDR2 is FQNNGV. CDR3 length: 15 residues. This CDR3 is CASSPGNWAVNEQFF. The CDR3 region has the DNA TGTGCCAGCAGCCCCGGGAACTGGGCCGTCAATGAGCAGTTCTTC.

Points on this clonotype: The CDR3 end shows no conserved phenylalanine or tryptophan, and so a read error is likely. V and J are TRBV12-3 or TRBV12-4 and TRBJ1-1; possibly TRBD1 for D (5 bases). CDR3 size: 15 residues. V lost 6 bases and J 4 bases, leaving 18 bases between the germline ends. The CDR3 DNA reads as TGTGCCAGCAGACCTCTCACGGCGGGGGTCACTGAAGCTTTCCTT. Amino acids: CASRPLTAGVTEAFL.

This clonotype has a handful of counts. The chain employs TRBV29-1 and TRBJ2-5, with a possible D match to TRBD1 (6 bases). Trimming shortened V by 4 bases and J by 2 bases, and 14 bases separated the two germline ends. There are 14 residues in the CDR3. The germline V gene has CDR1 SQVTM and CDR2 ANQGSEA. CDR3 coding DNA: TGCAGCGTTGGTCTTCTAGGGGGACAAGAGACCCAGTACTTC. Translated, it gives CSVGLLGGQETQYF.

The chain employs TRBV25-1 and TRBJ2-7; D might be TRBD1 or TRBD2, each matching 5 bases. The CDR3 length is 16 residues. The germline gives CDR1 MGHDK, CDR2 SYGVNS. Trimming shortened V by 4 bases and J by 0 bases, and 16 bases separated the two germline ends. CDR3 in amino acids: CASSVLGAGSSYEQYF. The CDR3 region has the DNA TGTGCCAGCAGTGTCCTAGGGGCAGGGAGCTCCTACGAGCAGTACTTC.

The chain recombines TRBV20-1 with TRBJ1-4; TRBD1 might be the D (6 bases). The CDR3 consists of 15 residues. Germline values: CDR1 DFQATT, CDR2 SNEGSKA (reference sequence). Trimming stripped 1 base from V and 6 bases from J, with 15 bases between. The DNA of the CDR3 is TGCAGTGCTAGAGTCGGCGGGGGGCGTGATGAAAAACTGTTTTTT. It specifies CSARVGGGRDEKLFF.

V gene TRBV6-5 combines with J gene TRBJ1-4, with D possibly being TRBD1 (6 bases). V gave up 0 bases and J gave up 8 bases, with 10 bases separating them. The CDR3 has 14 residues. CDR1 and CDR2 from the germline V gene are MNHEY and SVGAGI. For the CDR3, the DNA is TGTGCCAGCAGTTACTCCTCAGGGGTAGAAAAACTGTTTTTT. Residues: CASSYSSGVEKLFF.

The chain joins TRBV4-3 to TRBJ2-7; TRBD1 is a possible D gene (6 bases). The CDR3 is made up of 16 amino acids. Germline CDR1 LGHNA, CDR2 YSLEER. V lost 1 base, J lost 7 bases, and 20 bases lay in between. The CDR3 loop is CASSQVRQGPQWEQYF. The DNA of the CDR3 is TGCGCCAGCAGCCAAGTAAGGCAGGGGCCGCAGTGGGAGCAGTACTTC.